This T cell receptor (beta chain) is drawn from a study of beta chain features in type 1 diabetes. By way of CD45RO/CCR7/CD25/CD127/CD95/CD27, the CD4+ regulatory, stem cell-like memory, central memory and naive cells were sorted. Expressed TCRB transcripts were sequenced because the isolated RNA had all been reverse transcribed beforehand. Produced via immunoSEQ multiplex PCR; TCRdb's table is partial and in-frame only. The data show some 500,000 clones, with 9.5% to 12% seen just once and about 0.045% held by the top ten. Concerning this clone itself: Its specificity is unknown.

Study-wide findings and caveats: Overrepresentation of cells with high TCR expression could result from cDNA sequencing. It was among patients, rather than healthy donors, that naive, central memory and Treg TCRB repertoires appeared more similar. PCR may have favored shorter templates equally in patients and controls.

Input material: naive CD4+ T cells from blood. The clonotype was recovered from a woman younger than 35 in good health.

CDR3: CASSPDRYQPQHF. The CDR3 DNA sequence: TGTGCCAGCAGCCCAGACAGATATCAGCCCCAGCATTTT. The V call is TRBV7-9, the J call TRBJ1-5, with D possibly matching TRBD1 (5 bases). V was clipped by 5 bases and J by 5 bases, with 10 bases between them. Germline CDR1 SEHNR, CDR2 FQNEAQ (reference sequence). There are 13 residues in the CDR3. Variable domain in full (rest from reference TRBV7-9 and TRBJ1-5): DTGVSQNPRHKITKRGQNVTFRCDPISEHNRLYWYRQTLGQGPEFLTYFQNEAQLEKSRLLSDRFSAERPKGSFSTLEIQRTEQGDSAMYLCASSPDRYQPQHFGDGTRLSIL.